The present T cell receptor beta chain was sequenced within a study of CD8 T cell repertoires and HIV-1 epitope variants. At the level of the study: Controls were a CMV, EBV and flu peptide pool, Ebola AY9 negative control, and no-peptide well. 1M T cells were kept uncultured as a baseline.

With respect to this clone: The target antigen is unknown.

Here immunoSEQ multiplex PCR was the method, and the copy in TCRdb shows in-frame clones only, minus some. Among about 5,000 clones listed, about three fifths were seen once. The sequenced sample consisted of cultured CD8+ T cells derived from PBMCs. This receptor was identified in a male donor with HIV.

The CDR3 bases are TGTGCCAGCAGTCCCCCCGAGAAGGCCTCCTACGAGCAGTACTTC. It is translated as CASSPPEKASYEQYF. The rearrangement joins TRBV6-6 to TRBJ2-7; D is uncertain. The germline V gene encodes CDR1 MNHNY and CDR2 SVGAGI (reference sequence). The CDR3 length is 15 residues. V shed 5 bases and J shed 0 bases, with 14 bases lying between them.